This TCR beta chain was found in a study of cytomegalovirus exposure and HLA in healthy donors. At the level of the study: Earlier, 200 million or so T cells were analyzed, and about 100 million unique TCR beta sequences were found among them.

Amplification used 60 Vbeta primers and 13 Jbeta primers. Sequencing used immunoSEQ multiplex PCR; TCRdb keeps in-frame clones, though not all of them. This repertoire shows approximately 170,000 clones, around three quarters found once; its top ten account for roughly 1.6%. The CDR3 has 14 residues. From germline, CDR1 is SNHLY and CDR2 FYNNEI. V was cut by 4 bases and J by 3 bases, with 10 bases left in between. The rearrangement joins TRBV2 to TRBJ1-5; possibly TRBD1 for D (5 bases). The TCR sequence derives from a woman between 18 and 30 years old in good health and CMV-seronegative. Input material: PBMCs. CDR3 sequence reads: CASSALTDNQPQHF. Written as DNA, the CDR3 is TGTGCCAGCAGTGCTCTGACAGACAATCAGCCCCAGCATTTT.